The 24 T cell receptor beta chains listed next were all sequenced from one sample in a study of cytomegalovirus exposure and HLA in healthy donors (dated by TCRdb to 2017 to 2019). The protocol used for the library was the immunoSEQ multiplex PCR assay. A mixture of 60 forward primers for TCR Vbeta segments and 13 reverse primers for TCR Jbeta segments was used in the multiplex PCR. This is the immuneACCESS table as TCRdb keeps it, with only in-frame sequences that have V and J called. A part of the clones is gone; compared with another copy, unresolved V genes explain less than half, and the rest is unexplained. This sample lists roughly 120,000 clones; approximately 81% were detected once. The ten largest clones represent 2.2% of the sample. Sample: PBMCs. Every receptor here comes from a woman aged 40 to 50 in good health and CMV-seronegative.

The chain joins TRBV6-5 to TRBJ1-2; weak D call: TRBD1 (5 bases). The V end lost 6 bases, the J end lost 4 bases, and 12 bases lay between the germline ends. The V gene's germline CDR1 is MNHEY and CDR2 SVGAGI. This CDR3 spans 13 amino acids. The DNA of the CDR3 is TGTGCCAGCAGGGCAGGGATTATCTATGGCTACACCTTC. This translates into CASRAGIIYGYTF.

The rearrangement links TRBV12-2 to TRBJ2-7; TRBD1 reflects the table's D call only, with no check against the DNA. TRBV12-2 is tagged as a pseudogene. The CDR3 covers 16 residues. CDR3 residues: CASRLRPTTSSYEQYF. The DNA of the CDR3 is TGTGCAAGTCGCTTAAGGCCGACAACGAGCTCCTACGAGCAGTACTTC.

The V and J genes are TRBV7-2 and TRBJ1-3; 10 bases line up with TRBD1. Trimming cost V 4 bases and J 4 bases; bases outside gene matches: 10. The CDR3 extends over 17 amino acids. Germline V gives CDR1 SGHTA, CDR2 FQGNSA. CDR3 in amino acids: CASSSSTGGMRGNTIYF. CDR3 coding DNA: TGTGCCAGCAGCTCGTCGACAGGGGGCATGCGGGGAAACACCATATATTTT. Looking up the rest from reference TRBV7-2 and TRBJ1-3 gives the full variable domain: GAGVSQSPSNKVTEKGKDVELRCDPISGHTALYWYRQSLGQGLEFLIYFQGNSAPDKSGLPSDRFSAERTGGSVSTLTIQRTQQEDSAVYLCASSSSTGGMRGNTIYFGEGSWLTVV.

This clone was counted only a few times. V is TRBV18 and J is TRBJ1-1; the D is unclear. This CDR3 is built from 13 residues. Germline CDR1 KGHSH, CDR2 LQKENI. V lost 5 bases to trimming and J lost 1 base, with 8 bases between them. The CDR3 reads CASSTARNTEAFF. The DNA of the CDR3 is TGTGCCAGCTCAACCGCCAGGAACACTGAAGCTTTCTTT.

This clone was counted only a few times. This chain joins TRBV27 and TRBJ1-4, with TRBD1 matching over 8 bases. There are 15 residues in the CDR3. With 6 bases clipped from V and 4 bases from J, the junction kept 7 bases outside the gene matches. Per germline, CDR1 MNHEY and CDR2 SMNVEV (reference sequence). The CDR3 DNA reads TGTGCCAGCAGCTACGGGACAGGCTTTAATGAAAAACTGTTTTTT. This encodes CASSYGTGFNEKLFF. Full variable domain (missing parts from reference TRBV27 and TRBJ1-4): EAQVTQNPRYLITVTGKKLTVTCSQNMNHEYMSWYRQDPGLGLRQIYYSMNVEVTDKGDVPEGYKVSRKEKRNFPLILESPSPNQTSLYFCASSYGTGFNEKLFFGSGTQLSVL.

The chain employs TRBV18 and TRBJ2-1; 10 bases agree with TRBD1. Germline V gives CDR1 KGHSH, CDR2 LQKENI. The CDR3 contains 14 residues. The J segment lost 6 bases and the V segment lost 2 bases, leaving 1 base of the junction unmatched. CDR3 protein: CASSPRTGGNEQFF. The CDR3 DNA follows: TGTGCCAGCTCACCAAGGACAGGGGGCAATGAGCAGTTCTTC.

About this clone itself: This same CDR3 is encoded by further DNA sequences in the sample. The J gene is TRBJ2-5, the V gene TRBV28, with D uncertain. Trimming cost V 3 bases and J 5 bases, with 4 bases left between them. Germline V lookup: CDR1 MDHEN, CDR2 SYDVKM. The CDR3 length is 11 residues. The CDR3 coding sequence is TGTGCCAGCAGTTTGCGGGAGACCCAGTACTTC. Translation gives CASSLRETQYF.

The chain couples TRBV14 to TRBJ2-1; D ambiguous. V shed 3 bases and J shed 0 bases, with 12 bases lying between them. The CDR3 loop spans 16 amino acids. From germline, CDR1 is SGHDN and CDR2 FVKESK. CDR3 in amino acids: CASSHLRSSSYNEQFF. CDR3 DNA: TGTGCCAGCAGCCACCTTAGGAGTAGCTCCTACAATGAGCAGTTCTTC.

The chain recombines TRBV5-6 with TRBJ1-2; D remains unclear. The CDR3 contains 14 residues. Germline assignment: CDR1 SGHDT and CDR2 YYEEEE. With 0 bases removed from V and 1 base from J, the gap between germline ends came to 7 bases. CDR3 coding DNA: TGTGCCAGCAGCTTGGGTCGGGTTAACTATGGCTACACCTTC. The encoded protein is CASSLGRVNYGYTF.

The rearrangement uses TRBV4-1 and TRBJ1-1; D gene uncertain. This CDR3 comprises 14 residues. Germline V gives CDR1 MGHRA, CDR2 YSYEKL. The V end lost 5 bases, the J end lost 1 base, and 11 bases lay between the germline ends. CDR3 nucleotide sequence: TGCGCCAGCAGCGGGCCCCTAAAGAACACTGAAGCTTTCTTT. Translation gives CASSGPLKNTEAFF.

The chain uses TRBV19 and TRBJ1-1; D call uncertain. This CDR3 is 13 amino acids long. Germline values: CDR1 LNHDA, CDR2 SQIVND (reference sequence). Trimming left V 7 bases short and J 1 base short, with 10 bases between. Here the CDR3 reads CASNKTPNTEAFF. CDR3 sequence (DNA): TGTGCCAGTAATAAGACACCGAACACTGAAGCTTTCTTT.

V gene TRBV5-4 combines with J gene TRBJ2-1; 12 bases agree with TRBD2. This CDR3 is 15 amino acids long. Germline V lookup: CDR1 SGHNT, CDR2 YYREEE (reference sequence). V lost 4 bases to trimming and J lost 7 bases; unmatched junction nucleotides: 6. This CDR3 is CASSPTSGRLNEQFF. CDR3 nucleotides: TGTGCCAGCAGCCCGACTAGCGGGAGATTAAATGAGCAGTTCTTC.

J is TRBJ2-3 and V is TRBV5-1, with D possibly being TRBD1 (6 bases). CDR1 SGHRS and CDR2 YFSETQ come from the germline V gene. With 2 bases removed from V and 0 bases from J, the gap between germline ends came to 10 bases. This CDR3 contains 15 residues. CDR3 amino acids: CASSFLRGSTDTQYF. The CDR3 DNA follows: TGCGCCAGCAGCTTTCTGAGGGGGAGCACAGATACGCAGTATTTT.

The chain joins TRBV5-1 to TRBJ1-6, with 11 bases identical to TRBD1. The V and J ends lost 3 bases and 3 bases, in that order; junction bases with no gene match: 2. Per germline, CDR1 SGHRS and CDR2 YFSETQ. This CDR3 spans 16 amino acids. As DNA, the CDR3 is TGCGCCAGCAGCTCCGGGACAGGGGGCTATAATTCACCCCTCCACTTT. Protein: CASSSGTGGYNSPLHF.

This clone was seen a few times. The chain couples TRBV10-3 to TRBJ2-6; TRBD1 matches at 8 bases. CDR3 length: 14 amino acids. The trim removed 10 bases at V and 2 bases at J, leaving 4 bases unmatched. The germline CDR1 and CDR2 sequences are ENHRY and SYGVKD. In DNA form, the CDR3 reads TGTGCCACCGGACAGGGAACTGGGGCCAACGTCCTGACTTTC. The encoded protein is CATGQGTGANVLTF.

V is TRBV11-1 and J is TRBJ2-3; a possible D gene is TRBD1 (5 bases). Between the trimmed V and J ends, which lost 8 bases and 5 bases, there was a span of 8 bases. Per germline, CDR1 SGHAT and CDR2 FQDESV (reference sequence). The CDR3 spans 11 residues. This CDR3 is CASAGQDTQYF. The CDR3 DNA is TGTGCCAGCGCAGGACAAGATACGCAGTATTTT.

In DNA, the CDR3 is TGTGCCAGCAGCCCAAGTGGGGGACAGGGGAACACTGAAGCTTTCTTT. Its translation is CASSPSGGQGNTEAFF. The chain links TRBV11-1 to TRBJ1-1; TRBD1 agrees at 9 bases. Germline CDR1 and CDR2: SGHAT and FQDESV (reference sequence). The CDR3 has 16 amino acids. Unmatched junction bases numbered 8, after V lost 5 bases and J lost 1 base.

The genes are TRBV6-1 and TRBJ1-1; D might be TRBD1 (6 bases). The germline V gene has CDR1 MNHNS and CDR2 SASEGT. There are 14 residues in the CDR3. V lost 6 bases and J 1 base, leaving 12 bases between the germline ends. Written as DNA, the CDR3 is TGTGCCAGCAGGCCGGACAGAAGGAACACTGAAGCTTTCTTT. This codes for CASRPDRRNTEAFF.

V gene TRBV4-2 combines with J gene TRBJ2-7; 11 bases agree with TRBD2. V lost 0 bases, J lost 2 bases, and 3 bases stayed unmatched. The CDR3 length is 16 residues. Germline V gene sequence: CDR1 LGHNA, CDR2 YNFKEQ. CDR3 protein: CASSQELAGVTYEQYF. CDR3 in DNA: TGTGCCAGCAGCCAAGAACTAGCGGGGGTTACCTACGAGCAGTACTTC.

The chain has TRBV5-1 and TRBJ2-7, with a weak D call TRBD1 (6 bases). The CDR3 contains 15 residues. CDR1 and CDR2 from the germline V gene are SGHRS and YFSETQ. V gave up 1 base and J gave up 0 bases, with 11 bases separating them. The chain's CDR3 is CASSLNRDTSYEQYF. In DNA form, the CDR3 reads TGCGCCAGCAGCTTGAACAGGGATACCTCCTACGAGCAGTACTTC.

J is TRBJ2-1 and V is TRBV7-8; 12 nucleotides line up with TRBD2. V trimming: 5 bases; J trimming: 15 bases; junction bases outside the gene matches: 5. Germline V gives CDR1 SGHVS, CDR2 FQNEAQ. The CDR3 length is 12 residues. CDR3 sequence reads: CASSMGLAGPFF. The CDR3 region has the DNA TGTGCCAGCAGCATGGGACTAGCGGGTCCGTTCTTC.

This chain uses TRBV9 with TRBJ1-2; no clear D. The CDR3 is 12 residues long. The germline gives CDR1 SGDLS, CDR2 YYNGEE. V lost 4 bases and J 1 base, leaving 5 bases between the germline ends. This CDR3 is CASSQINYGYTF. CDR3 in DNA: TGTGCCAGCAGCCAAATTAACTATGGCTACACCTTC.

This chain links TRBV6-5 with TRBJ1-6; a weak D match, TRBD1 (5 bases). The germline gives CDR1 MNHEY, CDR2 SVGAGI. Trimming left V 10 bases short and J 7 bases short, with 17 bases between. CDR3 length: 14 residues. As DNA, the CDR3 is TGTGCCACCGGCCGGGACGGGAGAAATTCACCCCTCCACTTT. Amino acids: CATGRDGRNSPLHF.

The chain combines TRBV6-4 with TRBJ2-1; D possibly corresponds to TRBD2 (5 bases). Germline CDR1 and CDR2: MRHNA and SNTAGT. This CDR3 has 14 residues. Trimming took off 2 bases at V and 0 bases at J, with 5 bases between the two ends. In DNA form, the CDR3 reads TGTGCCAGCAGTGACGGGAGCTCCTACAATGAGCAGTTCTTC. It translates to CASSDGSSYNEQFF.